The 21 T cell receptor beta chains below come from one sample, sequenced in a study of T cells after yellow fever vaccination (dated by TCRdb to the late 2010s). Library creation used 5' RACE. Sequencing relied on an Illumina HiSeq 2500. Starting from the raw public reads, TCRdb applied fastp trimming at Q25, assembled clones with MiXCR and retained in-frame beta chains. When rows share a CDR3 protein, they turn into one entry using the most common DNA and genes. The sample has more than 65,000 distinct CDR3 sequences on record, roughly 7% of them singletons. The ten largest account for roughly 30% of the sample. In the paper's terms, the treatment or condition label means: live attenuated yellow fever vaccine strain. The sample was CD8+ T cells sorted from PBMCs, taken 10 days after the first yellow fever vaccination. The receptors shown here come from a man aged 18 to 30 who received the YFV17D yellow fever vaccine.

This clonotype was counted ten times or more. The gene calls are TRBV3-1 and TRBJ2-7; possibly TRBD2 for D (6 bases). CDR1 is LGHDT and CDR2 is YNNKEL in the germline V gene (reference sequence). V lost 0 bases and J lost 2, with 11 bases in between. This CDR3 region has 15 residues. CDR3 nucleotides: TGTGCCAGCAGCCAAGAGTCCGGGAGCCCCTACGAGCAGTACTTC. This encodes CASSQESGSPYEQYF.

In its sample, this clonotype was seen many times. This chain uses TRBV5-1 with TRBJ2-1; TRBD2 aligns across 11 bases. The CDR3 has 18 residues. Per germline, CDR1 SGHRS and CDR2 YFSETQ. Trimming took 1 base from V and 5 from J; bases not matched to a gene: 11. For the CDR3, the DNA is TGCGCCAGCAGCTTGAGGCTAGCGGGGGGTCAGCCGCACAATGAGCAGTTCTTC. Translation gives CASSLRLAGGQPHNEQFF.

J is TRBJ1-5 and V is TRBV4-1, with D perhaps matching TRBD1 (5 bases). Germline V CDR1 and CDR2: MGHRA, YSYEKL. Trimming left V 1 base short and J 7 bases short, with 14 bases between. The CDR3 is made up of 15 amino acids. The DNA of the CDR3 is TGCGCCAGCAGCCAAGGCCCTCGGGGCGGCCAGCCCCAGCATTTT. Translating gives CASSQGPRGGQPQHF.

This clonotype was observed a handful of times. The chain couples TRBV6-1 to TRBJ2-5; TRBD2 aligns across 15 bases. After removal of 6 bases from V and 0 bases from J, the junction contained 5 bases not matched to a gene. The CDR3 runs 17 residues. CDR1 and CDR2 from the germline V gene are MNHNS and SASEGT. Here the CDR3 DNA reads TGTGCCAGCAGAGGACTAGCGGGGGGGCAGCACCAAGAGACCCAGTACTTC. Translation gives CASRGLAGGQHQETQYF.

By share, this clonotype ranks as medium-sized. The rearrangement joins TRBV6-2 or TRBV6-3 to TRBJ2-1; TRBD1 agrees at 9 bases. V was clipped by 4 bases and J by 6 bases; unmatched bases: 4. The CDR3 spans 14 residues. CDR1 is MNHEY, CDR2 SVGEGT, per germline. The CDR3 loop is CASSSGTGINEQFF. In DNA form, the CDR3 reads TGTGCCAGCAGTTCCGGGACAGGGATCAATGAGCAGTTCTTC.

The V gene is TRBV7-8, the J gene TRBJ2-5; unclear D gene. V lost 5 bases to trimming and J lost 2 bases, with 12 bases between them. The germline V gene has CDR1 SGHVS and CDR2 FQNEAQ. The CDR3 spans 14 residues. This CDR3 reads CASSSGRPQETQYF. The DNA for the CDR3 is TGTGCCAGCAGCAGTGGACGGCCGCAAGAGACCCAGTACTTC.

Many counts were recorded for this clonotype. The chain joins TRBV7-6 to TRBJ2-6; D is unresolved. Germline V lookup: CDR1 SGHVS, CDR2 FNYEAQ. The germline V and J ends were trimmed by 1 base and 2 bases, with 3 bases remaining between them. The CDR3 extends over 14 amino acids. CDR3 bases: TGTGCCAGCAGCTTAGATCCTGGGGCCAACGTCCTGACTTTC. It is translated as CASSLDPGANVLTF.

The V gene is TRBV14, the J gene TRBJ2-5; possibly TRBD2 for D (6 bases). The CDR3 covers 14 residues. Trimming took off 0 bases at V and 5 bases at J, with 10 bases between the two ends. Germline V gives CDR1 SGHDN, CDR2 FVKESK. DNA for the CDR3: TGTGCCAGCAGCCAAGATCGGGGGTTGGAGACCCAGTACTTC. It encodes CASSQDRGLETQYF.

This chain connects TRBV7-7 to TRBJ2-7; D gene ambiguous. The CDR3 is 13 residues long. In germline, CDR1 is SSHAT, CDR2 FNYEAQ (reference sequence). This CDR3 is CASPGPSSYEQYV. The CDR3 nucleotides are TGTGCTAGCCCCGGTCCTAGCTCCTACGAGCAGTACGTC.

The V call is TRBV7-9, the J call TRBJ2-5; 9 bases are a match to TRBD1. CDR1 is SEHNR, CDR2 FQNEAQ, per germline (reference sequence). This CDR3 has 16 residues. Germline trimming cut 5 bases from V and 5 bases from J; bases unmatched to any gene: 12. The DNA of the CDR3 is TGTGCCAGCAGCCGACACCGGGACAGGGTGGTTGAGACCCAGTACTTC. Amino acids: CASSRHRDRVVETQYF.

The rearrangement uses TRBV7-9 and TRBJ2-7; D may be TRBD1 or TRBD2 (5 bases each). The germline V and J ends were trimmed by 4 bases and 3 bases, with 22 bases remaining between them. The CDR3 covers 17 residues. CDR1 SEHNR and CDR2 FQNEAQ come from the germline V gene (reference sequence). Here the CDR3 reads CASSSTGTLGLNYEQYV. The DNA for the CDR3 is TGTGCCAGCAGCTCCACCGGGACCCTGGGGCTGAACTACGAGCAGTACGTC.

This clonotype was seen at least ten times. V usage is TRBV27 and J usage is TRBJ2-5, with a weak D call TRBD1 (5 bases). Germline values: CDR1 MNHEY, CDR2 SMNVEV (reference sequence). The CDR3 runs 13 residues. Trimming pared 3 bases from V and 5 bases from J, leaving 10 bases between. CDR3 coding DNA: TGTGCCAGCAGTTTCCAGGGCGCGGAGACCCAGTACTTC. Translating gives CASSFQGAETQYF.

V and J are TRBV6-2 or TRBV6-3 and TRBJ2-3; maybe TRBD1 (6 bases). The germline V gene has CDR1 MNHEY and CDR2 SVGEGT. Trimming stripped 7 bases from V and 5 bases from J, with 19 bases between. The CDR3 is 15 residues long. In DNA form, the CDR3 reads TGTGCCAGCATCGAACAGGGCCTAGTAGGAGATACGCAGTATTTT. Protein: CASIEQGLVGDTQYF.

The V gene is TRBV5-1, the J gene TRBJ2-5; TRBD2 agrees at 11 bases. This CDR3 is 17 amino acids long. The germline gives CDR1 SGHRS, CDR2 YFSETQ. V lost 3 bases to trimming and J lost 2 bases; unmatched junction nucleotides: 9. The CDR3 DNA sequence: TGCGCCAGCAGCTCGGGCCTGACTAGCGGGGATCAAGAGACCCAGTACTTC. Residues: CASSSGLTSGDQETQYF. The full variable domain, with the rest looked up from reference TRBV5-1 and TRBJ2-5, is KAGVTQTPRYLIKTRGQQVTLSCSPISGHRSVSWYQQTPGQGLQFLFEYFSETQRNKGNFPGRFSGRQFSNSRSEMNVSTLELGDSALYLCASSSGLTSGDQETQYFGPGTRLLVL.

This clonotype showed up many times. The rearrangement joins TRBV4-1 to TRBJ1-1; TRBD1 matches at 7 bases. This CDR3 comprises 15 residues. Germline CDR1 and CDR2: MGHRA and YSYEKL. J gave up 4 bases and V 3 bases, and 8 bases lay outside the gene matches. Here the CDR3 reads CASSHPDRLSTEAFF. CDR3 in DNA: TGCGCCAGCAGCCACCCGGACAGGCTGAGCACTGAAGCTTTCTTT.

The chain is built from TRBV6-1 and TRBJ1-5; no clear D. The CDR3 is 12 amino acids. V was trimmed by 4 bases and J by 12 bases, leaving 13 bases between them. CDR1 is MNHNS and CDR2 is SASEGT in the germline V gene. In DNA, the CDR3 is TGTGCCAGCAGTGTTGGCCTTCCTCTCCAGCATTTT. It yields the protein CASSVGLPLQHF.

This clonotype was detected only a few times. The CDR3 reads CASSPPQGRVTEAFF. CDR3 nucleotides: TGCGCCAGCAGCCCACCACAGGGGAGGGTCACTGAAGCTTTCTTT. The gene calls are TRBV5-1 and TRBJ1-1; 7 nucleotides match TRBD1. CDR3 length: 15 amino acids. V gave up 4 bases and J gave up 4 bases; unmatched junction bases: 10. Germline V gene sequence: CDR1 SGHRS, CDR2 YFSETQ.

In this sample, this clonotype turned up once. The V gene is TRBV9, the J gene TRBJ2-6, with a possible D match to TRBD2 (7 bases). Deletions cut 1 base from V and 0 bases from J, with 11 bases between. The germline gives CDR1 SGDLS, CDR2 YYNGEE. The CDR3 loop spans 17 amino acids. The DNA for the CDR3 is TGTGCCAGCAGCGTAACCGGGGGGCCCTCTGGGGCCAACGTCCTGACTTTC. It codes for CASSVTGGPSGANVLTF.

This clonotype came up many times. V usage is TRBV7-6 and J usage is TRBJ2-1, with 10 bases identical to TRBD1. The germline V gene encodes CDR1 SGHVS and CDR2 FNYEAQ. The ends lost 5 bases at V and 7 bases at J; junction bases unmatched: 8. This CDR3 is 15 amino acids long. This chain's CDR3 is CASSHPGQGINEQFF. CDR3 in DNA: TGTGCCAGCAGCCACCCGGGACAGGGGATAAATGAGCAGTTCTTC. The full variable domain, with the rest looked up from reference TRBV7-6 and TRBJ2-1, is GAGVSQSPRYKVTKRGQDVALRCDPISGHVSLYWYRQALGQGPEFLTYFNYEAQQDKSGLPNDRFSAERPEGSISTLTIQRTEQRDSAMYRCASSHPGQGINEQFFGPGTRLTVL.

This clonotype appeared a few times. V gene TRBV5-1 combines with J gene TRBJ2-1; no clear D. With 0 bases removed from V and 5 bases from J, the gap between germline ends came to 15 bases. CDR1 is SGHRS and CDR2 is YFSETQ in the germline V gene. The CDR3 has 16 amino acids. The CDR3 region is CASSLAIVRLDNEQFF. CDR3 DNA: TGCGCCAGCAGCTTGGCCATCGTACGGTTGGACAATGAGCAGTTCTTC.

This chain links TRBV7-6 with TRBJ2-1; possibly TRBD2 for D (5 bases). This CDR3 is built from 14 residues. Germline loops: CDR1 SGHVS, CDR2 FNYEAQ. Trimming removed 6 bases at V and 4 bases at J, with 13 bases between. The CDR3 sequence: CASSLPSGYNEQFF. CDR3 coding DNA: TGTGCCAGCAGTCTCCCTTCGGGGTACAATGAGCAGTTCTTC.